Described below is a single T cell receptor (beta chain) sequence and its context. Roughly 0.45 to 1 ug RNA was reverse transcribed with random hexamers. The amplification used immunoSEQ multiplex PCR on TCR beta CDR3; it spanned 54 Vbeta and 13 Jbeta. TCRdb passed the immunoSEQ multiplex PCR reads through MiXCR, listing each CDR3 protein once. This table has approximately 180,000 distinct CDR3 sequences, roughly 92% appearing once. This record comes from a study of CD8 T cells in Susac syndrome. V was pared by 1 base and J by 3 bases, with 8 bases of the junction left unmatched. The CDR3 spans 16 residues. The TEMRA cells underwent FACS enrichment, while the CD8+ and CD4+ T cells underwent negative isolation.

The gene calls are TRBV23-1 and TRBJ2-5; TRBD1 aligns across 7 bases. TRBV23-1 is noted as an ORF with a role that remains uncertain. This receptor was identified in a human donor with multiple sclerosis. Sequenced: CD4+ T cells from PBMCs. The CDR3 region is CASSQCNQGVEETQYF. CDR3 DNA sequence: TGCGCCAGCAGTCAATGTAACCAGGGGGTAGAAGAGACCCAGTACTTC.